The rows below give T cell receptor beta chains drawn from one sample of a study of shared clonotypes between healthy human individuals. Produced via immunoSEQ multiplex PCR; TCRdb's table is partial and in-frame only. The sample shows 2 million to 2.5 million clones, roughly 94% of them seen only once. The sample taken for sequencing was naive CD8+ T cells sorted from blood. These receptors originate from a man in his late teens or twenties in good health. Each CDR3 is given with its conserved first and last residue. The order of the fields is D gene, clone size, V gene, J gene, CDR3 protein, CDR3 DNA. A D gene is named only where the DNA matches it firmly. Size is omitted from some rows. Given values are once, few, many or a class for expanded clones.

D gene: TRBD1
clone size: .
V gene: TRBV7-9
J gene: TRBJ1-5
CDR3 protein: CASSIGQGSNQPQHF
CDR3 DNA: TGTGCCAGCAGCATAGGACAGGGAAGCAATCAGCCCCAGCATTTT

D gene: .
clone size: once
V gene: TRBV11-3
J gene: TRBJ2-5
CDR3 protein: CASSSDAQETQYF
CDR3 DNA: TGTGCCAGCAGCTCGGACGCACAAGAGACCCAGTACTTC

D gene: .
clone size: .
V gene: TRBV29-1
J gene: TRBJ1-2
CDR3 protein: CSVERDYGYTF
CDR3 DNA: TGCAGCGTCGAACGGGACTATGGCTACACCTTC

D gene: TRBD2
clone size: .
V gene: TRBV6-1
J gene: TRBJ2-7
CDR3 protein: CASSELLRGGTYEQYF
CDR3 DNA: TGTGCCAGCAGTGAACTTCTGCGGGGGGGGACCTACGAGCAGTACTTC

D gene: .
clone size: .
V gene: TRBV5-6
J gene: TRBJ2-7
CDR3 protein: CASSETRRGGYEQYF
CDR3 DNA: TGTGCCAGCAGCGAAACCCGAAGAGGGGGCTACGAGCAGTACTTC

D gene: .
clone size: .
V gene: TRBV27
J gene: TRBJ1-5
CDR3 protein: CASSPRDGYQPQHF
CDR3 DNA: TGTGCCAGCAGTCCAAGGGACGGGTATCAGCCCCAGCATTTT

D gene: .
clone size: .
V gene: TRBV2
J gene: TRBJ2-7
CDR3 protein: CASSEDGHSVKRGEQYF
CDR3 DNA: TGTGCCAGCAGTGAGGACGGACACTCCGTAAAGAGGGGCGAGCAGTACTTC

D gene: .
clone size: .
V gene: TRBV7-9
J gene: TRBJ1-1
CDR3 protein: CASSLYRSTEAFF
CDR3 DNA: TGTGCCAGCAGCCTTTACAGGAGCACTGAAGCTTTCTTT

D gene: .
clone size: few
V gene: TRBV7-8
J gene: TRBJ2-3
CDR3 protein: CASSLARADTQYF
CDR3 DNA: TGTGCCAGCAGCTTAGCCAGAGCGGATACGCAGTATTTT

D gene: TRBD1
clone size: .
V gene: TRBV4-1
J gene: TRBJ2-7
CDR3 protein: CASSNPGQGVYEQYF
CDR3 DNA: TGCGCCAGCAGCAACCCGGGACAGGGGGTCTACGAGCAGTACTTC

D gene: .
clone size: .
V gene: TRBV29-1
J gene: TRBJ2-2
CDR3 protein: CSAERGVDTGELFF
CDR3 DNA: TGCAGCGCCGAAAGAGGGGTTGACACCGGGGAGCTGTTTTTT

D gene: .
clone size: .
V gene: TRBV7-7
J gene: TRBJ2-7
CDR3 protein: CASSLELGPGVPHYEQYF
CDR3 DNA: TGTGCTAGCAGCTTAGAGCTAGGGCCAGGGGTCCCCCACTACGAGCAGTACTTC

D gene: TRBD2
clone size: .
V gene: TRBV5-6
J gene: TRBJ2-7
CDR3 protein: CASSFGTSRIGAEQYF
CDR3 DNA: TGTGCCAGCAGCTTCGGGACTAGCAGAATTGGGGCCGAGCAGTACTTC

D gene: TRBD2
clone size: .
V gene: TRBV5-4
J gene: TRBJ2-7
CDR3 protein: CASSLLAGDLREQYF
CDR3 DNA: TGTGCCAGCAGCTTACTAGCGGGAGATTTGAGGGAGCAGTACTTC

D gene: .
clone size: .
V gene: TRBV11-2
J gene: TRBJ2-7
CDR3 protein: CASSPTGREQYF
CDR3 DNA: TGTGCCAGCAGCCCTACAGGGCGCGAGCAGTACTTC

D gene: TRBD1
clone size: .
V gene: TRBV28
J gene: TRBJ2-7
CDR3 protein: CASSYRTGGPYEQYF
CDR3 DNA: TGTGCCAGCAGTTACCGGACAGGAGGCCCCTACGAGCAGTACTTC

D gene: TRBD1
clone size: .
V gene: TRBV28
J gene: TRBJ1-4
CDR3 protein: CASSFPGTGGEPNEKLFF
CDR3 DNA: TGTGCCAGCAGTTTCCCCGGGACAGGGGGCGAACCTAATGAAAAACTGTTTTTT

D gene: .
clone size: .
V gene: TRBV7-8
J gene: TRBJ2-7
CDR3 protein: CASRGEGTYEQYF
CDR3 DNA: TGTGCCAGCAGGGGCGAGGGCACCTACGAGCAGTACTTC

D gene: TRBD1
clone size: .
V gene: TRBV27
J gene: TRBJ1-1
CDR3 protein: CASSLGQGWTEAFF
CDR3 DNA: TGTGCCAGCAGCCTCGGACAGGGATGGACTGAAGCTTTCTTT

D gene: TRBD2
clone size: .
V gene: TRBV7-3
J gene: TRBJ2-5
CDR3 protein: CASSLGTSGGMAQETQYF
CDR3 DNA: TGTGCCAGCAGCTTAGGGACTAGCGGGGGGATGGCACAAGAGACCCAGTACTTC

D gene: .
clone size: .
V gene: TRBV9
J gene: TRBJ2-2
CDR3 protein: CASSVVPGDTGELFF
CDR3 DNA: TGTGCCAGCAGCGTAGTTCCCGGGGACACCGGGGAGCTGTTTTTT

D gene: .
clone size: .
V gene: TRBV7-8
J gene: TRBJ2-7
CDR3 protein: CASSLAAGYEQYF
CDR3 DNA: TGTGCCAGCAGCTTAGCGGCGGGTTACGAGCAGTACTTC

D gene: .
clone size: .
V gene: TRBV4-3
J gene: TRBJ2-3
CDR3 protein: CASSQDWNSLYTDTQYF
CDR3 DNA: TGCGCCAGCAGCCAAGATTGGAACAGTCTATACACAGATACGCAGTATTTT

D gene: .
clone size: .
V gene: TRBV7-8
J gene: TRBJ2-7
CDR3 protein: CASSLHSTYEQYF
CDR3 DNA: TGTGCCAGCAGCTTACACAGCACCTACGAGCAGTACTTC

D gene: TRBD1
clone size: .
V gene: TRBV5-4
J gene: TRBJ1-4
CDR3 protein: CASRSDRANEKLFF
CDR3 DNA: TGTGCCAGCAGATCAGACAGGGCTAATGAAAAACTGTTTTTT

D gene: .
clone size: .
V gene: TRBV6-5
J gene: TRBJ1-5
CDR3 protein: CASSYGEGGQPQHF
CDR3 DNA: TGTGCCAGCAGTTACGGGGAGGGTGGTCAGCCCCAGCATTTT

D gene: .
clone size: .
V gene: TRBV4-3
J gene: TRBJ2-7
CDR3 protein: CASSQFLGYEQYF
CDR3 DNA: TGCGCCAGCAGCCAATTCCTGGGTTACGAGCAGTACTTC

D gene: .
clone size: .
V gene: TRBV6-6
J gene: TRBJ2-7
CDR3 protein: CASWDGFYEQYF
CDR3 DNA: TGTGCCAGCTGGGACGGATTCTACGAGCAGTACTTC

D gene: TRBD1
clone size: .
V gene: TRBV6-6
J gene: TRBJ1-5
CDR3 protein: CASVDRGSNQPQHF
CDR3 DNA: TGTGCCAGCGTCGACAGGGGCAGCAATCAGCCCCAGCATTTT

D gene: TRBD1
clone size: .
V gene: TRBV28
J gene: TRBJ2-7
CDR3 protein: CASSPTGGGYEQYF
CDR3 DNA: TGTGCCAGCAGCCCGACAGGGGGCGGCTACGAGCAGTACTTC

D gene: .
clone size: .
V gene: TRBV7-6
J gene: TRBJ1-1
CDR3 protein: CASSLAAGAVTEAFF
CDR3 DNA: TGTGCCAGCAGCTTAGCAGCTGGGGCGGTAACTGAAGCTTTCTTT

D gene: .
clone size: once
V gene: TRBV27
J gene: TRBJ1-1
CDR3 protein: CASSVGQNTEAFF
CDR3 DNA: TGTGCCAGCAGTGTAGGACAGAACACTGAAGCTTTCTTT

D gene: TRBD2
clone size: .
V gene: TRBV19
J gene: TRBJ2-3
CDR3 protein: CASPPGLASTDTQYF
CDR3 DNA: TGTGCCAGTCCCCCGGGACTAGCGTCGACAGATACGCAGTATTTT

D gene: TRBD1
clone size: .
V gene: TRBV30
J gene: TRBJ2-7
CDR3 protein: CACSLGTGGSYEQYF
CDR3 DNA: TGTGCCTGCTCACTAGGGACAGGGGGCTCCTACGAGCAGTACTTC